These 5 T cell receptor beta chains were all obtained from the same sample, sequenced in a study of blood T cell repertoires in COVID-19 (dated by TCRdb to 2018 to 2021). To prepare the library, the immunoSEQ multiplex PCR assay was applied. TCRdb retrieved this table from immuneACCESS and kept in-frame rearrangements only. Not all clones are present; in checked studies, unresolved V genes account for under half, and no reason is known for the remainder. This sample is represented by 300,000 to 400,000 clones; less than 90% of them were singletons. More than 1% of the sample comes from the top ten. The sample was PBMCs or T cells enriched from blood (not recorded which). These receptors were collected from a woman aged 25 to 45 who had recovered from COVID-19.

The chain is built from TRBV12-3 or TRBV12-4 and TRBJ2-3; D perhaps matches TRBD1 (5 bases). Trimming pared 3 bases from V and 3 bases from J, leaving 7 bases between. The CDR3 runs 13 residues. The CDR3 sequence: CASSLSGTDTQYF. The CDR3 region has the DNA TGTGCCAGCAGTTTGTCAGGGACAGATACGCAGTATTTT.

The V call is TRBV12-3 or TRBV12-4, the J call TRBJ1-1; D is ambiguous. The CDR3 is 13 amino acids. V was shortened by 6 bases and J by 4 bases, with 12 bases between the two germline ends. For the CDR3, the DNA is TGTGCCAGCAGATCTGGGCCTTCCACTGAAGCTTTCTTT. Amino acids: CASRSGPSTEAFF.

V usage is TRBV19 and J usage is TRBJ1-1; D is perhaps TRBD1 (5 bases). V was pared by 6 bases and J by 0 bases, with 11 bases between. CDR1 and CDR2 from the germline V gene are LNHDA and SQIVND (reference sequence). The CDR3 length is 14 residues. The CDR3 loop is CASRARTLNTEAFF. Written as DNA, the CDR3 is TGTGCCAGTAGGGCCCGGACATTGAACACTGAAGCTTTCTTT. The full variable domain, rest sourced from reference TRBV19 and TRBJ1-1, is DGGITQSPKYLFRKEGQNVTLSCEQNLNHDAMYWYRQDPGQGLRLIYYSQIVNDFQKGDIAEGYSVSREKKESFPLTVTSAQKNPTAFYLCASRARTLNTEAFFGQGTRLTVV.

The chain joins TRBV7-2 to TRBJ1-2; 10 nucleotides align to TRBD1. The ends lost 1 base at V and 4 bases at J; junction bases unmatched: 6. Germline V gene sequence: CDR1 SGHTA, CDR2 FQGNSA. The CDR3 runs to 16 residues. This chain's CDR3 is CASSLVGTGVLYGYTF. CDR3 in DNA: TGTGCCAGCAGCTTAGTGGGGACAGGGGTCCTCTATGGCTACACCTTC.

The J gene is TRBJ2-3, the V gene TRBV29-1; 10 nucleotides line up with TRBD2. V lost 4 bases to trimming and J lost 2 bases; unmatched junction nucleotides: 9. Germline loops: CDR1 SQVTM, CDR2 ANQGSEA. CDR3 size: 16 residues. CDR3 loop: CSVGGALAGVTDTQYF. Written as DNA, the CDR3 is TGCAGCGTTGGGGGAGCCCTAGCGGGGGTCACAGATACGCAGTATTTT.